This TCR beta chain appears in the sequencing data of a study of cytomegalovirus exposure and HLA in healthy donors. Whole-study context: Membership in the Caucasian-associated ancestry cluster was found for about four fifths of around 380 genotyped donors.

The PCR had 60 Vbeta and 13 Jbeta primers. Data came from immunoSEQ multiplex PCR; TCRdb stores just in-frame clones and leaves some out. The sample lists under 70,000 clones, roughly two thirds occurring once. Germline V gives CDR1 SGHRS, CDR2 YFSETQ. This CDR3 spans 21 amino acids. The ends lost 3 bases at V and 2 bases at J; junction bases unmatched: 24. The chain has TRBV5-1 and TRBJ2-3; TRBD2 aligns across 7 bases. Sequencing was done on a sample of PBMCs. The clonotype was recovered from a woman in her 30s in good health and CMV-seronegative. This CDR3 reads CASSSVTPGLLNRRNTDTQYF. The CDR3 DNA reads TGCGCCAGCAGCTCGGTAACACCGGGACTACTCAACCGGCGCAACACAGATACGCAGTATTTT.